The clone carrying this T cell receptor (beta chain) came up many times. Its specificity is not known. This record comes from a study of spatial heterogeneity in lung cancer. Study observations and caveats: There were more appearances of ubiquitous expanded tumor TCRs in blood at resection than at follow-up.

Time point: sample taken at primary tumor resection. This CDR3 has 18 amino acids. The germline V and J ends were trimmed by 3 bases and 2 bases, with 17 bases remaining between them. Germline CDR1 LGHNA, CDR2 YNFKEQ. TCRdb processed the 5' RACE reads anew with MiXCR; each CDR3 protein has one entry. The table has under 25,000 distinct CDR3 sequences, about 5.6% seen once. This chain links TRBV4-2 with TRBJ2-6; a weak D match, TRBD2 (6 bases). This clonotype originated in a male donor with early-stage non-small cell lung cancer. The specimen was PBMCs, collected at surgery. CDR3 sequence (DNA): TGTGCCAGCAGCCACCCAACTTCGGGAGAACCTGGGGCCAACGTCCTGACTTTC. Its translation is CASSHPTSGEPGANVLTF.